One and the same sample provided the 10 T cell receptor beta chains below, sequenced in a study of cytomegalovirus exposure and HLA in healthy donors. PCR amplification relied on 60 Vbeta primers (plus 13 Jbeta primers). The table came from immunoSEQ multiplex PCR; TCRdb's copy has only in-frame clones and leaves some out. The table lists about 130,000 clones, 8% to 9.5% of them singletons. Sequenced material: PBMCs. These receptors originate from a man aged 40-49 years in good health and CMV-seronegative.

The chain uses TRBV19 and TRBJ1-1, with TRBD1 matching 8 bases. V trimming: 6 bases; J trimming: 0 bases; junction bases outside the gene matches: 3. The germline V gene has CDR1 LNHDA and CDR2 SQIVND (reference sequence). The length of the CDR3 is 14 residues. CDR3 in amino acids: CASRDRAMNTEAFF. The CDR3 bases are TGTGCCAGTAGGGACAGGGCAATGAACACTGAAGCTTTCTTT.

A few counts support this clone. This chain connects TRBV19 to TRBJ1-6; 7 bases are shared with TRBD1. The J segment lost 9 bases and the V segment lost 5 bases, leaving 4 bases of the junction unmatched. Germline values: CDR1 LNHDA, CDR2 SQIVND (reference sequence). The CDR3 consists of 13 residues. CDR3 sequence reads: CASSDREFSPLHF. CDR3 in DNA: TGTGCCAGTAGTGACAGGGAGTTTTCACCCCTCCACTTT.

This chain joins TRBV29-1 and TRBJ2-3; 13 positions agree with TRBD2. V was pared by 2 bases and J by 5 bases, with 22 bases of the junction left unmatched. The CDR3 is 21 residues long. The germline CDR1 and CDR2 sequences are SQVTM and ANQGSEA. CDR3 bases: TGCAGCGTTGAACTCCCGGGAACGGTAGGACTAGCGGGGGTCGCGGGAGATACGCAGTATTTT. Amino acid sequence: CSVELPGTVGLAGVAGDTQYF.

The chain has TRBV6-4 and TRBJ1-1; D is undetermined. V was pared by 2 bases and J by 4 bases, with 11 bases between. Germline CDR1 MRHNA, CDR2 SNTAGT. The CDR3 contains 14 residues. The chain's CDR3 is CASSDGFSGTEAFF. The CDR3 DNA sequence: TGTGCCAGCAGTGACGGTTTTAGCGGCACTGAAGCTTTCTTT.

The V call is TRBV10-2, the J call TRBJ2-3; 8 positions agree with TRBD2. The CDR3 is 16 amino acids. Trimming cost V 7 bases and J 0 bases; bases outside gene matches: 9. Germline values: CDR1 WSHSY, CDR2 SAAADI. CDR3 DNA sequence: TGCGCCAGCAAAGGCCCAGCGGGGGCTAGCACAGATACGCAGTATTTT. This encodes CASKGPAGASTDTQYF.

The V gene is TRBV7-6, the J gene TRBJ1-1; D is perhaps TRBD1 (5 bases). V lost 2 bases, J lost 0 bases, and 7 bases lay in between. The CDR3 is 14 residues long. Germline V CDR1 and CDR2: SGHVS, FNYEAQ. CDR3: CASSLQGMNTEAFF. In DNA, the CDR3 is TGTGCCAGCAGCTTACAGGGAATGAACACTGAAGCTTTCTTT.

This clone appeared a few times. J is TRBJ2-4 and V is TRBV18; 7 bases are shared with TRBD2. Trimming removed 1 base from V and 9 bases from J; junction bases left unmatched: 12. Per the germline V gene, CDR1 is KGHSH and CDR2 is LQKENI. The CDR3 covers 16 residues. This chain's CDR3 is CASSPLSEGREGIQYF. The CDR3, as DNA: TGTGCCAGCTCACCACTTTCTGAGGGCAGGGAGGGCATTCAGTACTTC.

This clone has a handful of counts. The chain uses TRBV7-2 and TRBJ2-7; D unclear. V was shortened by 3 bases and J by 1 base, with 4 bases between the two germline ends. Per the germline V gene, CDR1 is SGHTA and CDR2 is FQGNSA. There are 12 residues in the CDR3. DNA for the CDR3: TGTGCCAGCAGCTTTGTATCCTACGAGCAGTACTTC. Its translation: CASSFVSYEQYF.

This clone was detected only a few times. The rearrangement joins TRBV5-1 to TRBJ1-1, with D hard to call. The CDR3 is 15 amino acids. Germline-derived CDR1 and CDR2 are SGHRS and YFSETQ. V shed 1 base and J shed 0 bases, with 10 bases lying between them. The CDR3 is CASSLFGGMNTEAFF. The CDR3 DNA follows: TGCGCCAGCAGCTTGTTTGGCGGCATGAACACTGAAGCTTTCTTT.

The sample holds a few counts of this clone. The V and J genes are TRBV20-1 and TRBJ1-1; no clear D gene. Trimming took off 7 bases at V and 3 bases at J, with 9 bases between the two ends. CDR3 length equals 11 residues. Germline V gene data show CDR1 as DFQATT and CDR2 as SNEGSKA (reference sequence). CDR3 loop: CSGVGDTEAFF. CDR3 bases: TGCAGTGGGGTCGGGGACACTGAAGCTTTCTTT.